The 10 T cell receptor beta chains below all came from one sample that was sequenced in a study. TCRdb reprocessed the 5' RACE reads with MiXCR, giving one entry per CDR3 protein. In the table there are about 32,000 distinct CDR3 sequences, approximately 24% of which are singletons. Sample: memory CD4+ T cells sorted from blood. Specified subset: memory CD4+ T cells, CD4+CD45RO+CD25-. These receptor sequences come from a female donor with breast cancer.

This clonotype showed up many times. J is TRBJ2-7 and V is TRBV5-1; TRBD1 agrees at 9 bases. The CDR3 has 18 amino acids. Germline loops: CDR1 SGHRS, CDR2 YFSETQ. The V gene end was trimmed by 6 bases and the J gene end by 0 bases; junction bases not matched to a gene: 16. DNA of the CDR3: TGCGCCAGCACTCCCGAAAATTTCCCGGGACAGGGCTCCTACGAGCAGTACTTC. It codes for CASTPENFPGQGSYEQYF. Together with reference TRBV5-1 and TRBJ2-7, the CDR3 gives the full variable domain: KAGVTQTPRYLIKTRGQQVTLSCSPISGHRSVSWYQQTPGQGLQFLFEYFSETQRNKGNFPGRFSGRQFSNSRSEMNVSTLELGDSALYLCASTPENFPGQGSYEQYFGPGTRLTVT.

This clonotype was picked up a small number of times. CDR3: CASSYGAETQYF. The CDR3 DNA reads as TGTGCCAGCAGTTACGGGGCAGAGACCCAGTACTTC. V gene TRBV6-2 or TRBV6-3 combines with J gene TRBJ2-5; TRBD1 might be the D (5 bases). This CDR3 has 12 amino acids. Germline lookup yields CDR1 MNHEY and CDR2 SVGEGT. The V and J ends lost 2 bases and 4 bases respectively, with 5 bases between them.

This clonotype appeared a few times. The chain combines TRBV3-1 with TRBJ1-2, with D tentatively TRBD1 (6 bases). Germline assignment: CDR1 LGHDT and CDR2 YNNKEL (reference sequence). Trimming stripped 5 bases from V and 8 bases from J, with 15 bases between. This CDR3 is built from 13 residues. CDR3 nucleotide sequence: TGTGCCAGCAGCTCGAACAGGGAAGGCGGCTACACCTTC. This gives the protein CASSSNREGGYTF.

This clonotype was found many times. The chain couples TRBV20-1 to TRBJ1-2, with 9 bases that match TRBD1. J gave up 0 bases and V 6 bases, and 8 bases lay outside the gene matches. Germline CDR1 and CDR2: DFQATT and SNEGSKA (reference sequence). CDR3 length: 15 amino acids. Here the CDR3 reads CSATDRGSSNYGYTF. The CDR3 nucleotides read TGCAGTGCGACCGACAGGGGGTCCTCTAACTATGGCTACACCTTC.

In regard to this clonotype: One base away lies a much larger clone, so this may be a sequencing read error. The chain recombines TRBV9 with TRBJ2-3; the D gene is possibly TRBD1 (5 bases). CDR1 and CDR2 (germline): SGDLS, YYNGEE. CDR3 length: 14 residues. Here the CDR3 DNA reads TGTACCAGCAGCGTCGCAGGGTCGACAGATACGCAGTATTTT. The encoded protein is CTSSVAGSTDTQYF.

This clonotype occurred a few times. The chain is built from TRBV29-1 and TRBJ2-7; 11 bases map to TRBD2. The CDR3 totals 15 residues. Per the germline V gene, CDR1 is SQVTM and CDR2 is ANQGSEA. Trimming removed 4 bases from V and 7 bases from J; junction bases left unmatched: 12. The CDR3 protein is CSVVRLAGGGNEQYF. CDR3 sequence (DNA): TGCAGCGTTGTGAGGCTAGCGGGAGGAGGTAATGAGCAGTACTTC.

This clonotype was seen ten or more times. This chain links TRBV12-3 or TRBV12-4 with TRBJ1-5; D is uncertain. The CDR3 consists of 11 residues. Trimming removed 2 bases at V and 6 bases at J, with 2 bases between. This CDR3 reads CASSLSQPQHF. Here the CDR3 DNA reads TGTGCCAGCAGTTTAAGTCAGCCCCAGCATTTT.

A few counts support this clonotype. The CDR3 nucleotides read TGTGCCAGCAGCTTAGCGATAGGGAGTGAAGATAATTCACCCCTCCACTTT. Translation gives CASSLAIGSEDNSPLHF. The rearrangement joins TRBV7-9 to TRBJ1-6; D remains unclear. The V end lost 0 bases, the J end lost 5 bases, and 14 bases lay between the germline ends. Germline assignment: CDR1 SEHNR and CDR2 FQNEAQ (reference sequence). This CDR3 comprises 17 residues.

V is TRBV11-2 and J is TRBJ2-5; D is uncertain. The CDR3 contains 15 residues. Per germline, CDR1 SGHAT and CDR2 FQNNGV. Trimming stripped 5 bases from V and 3 bases from J, with 16 bases between. The CDR3 is CASSQTIGLKETQYF. The CDR3 DNA is TGTGCCAGCAGCCAGACGATAGGTCTAAAAGAGACCCAGTACTTC.

As for this clonotype: Since a much larger clone is just one base distant, this may be a read error. This sequence joins TRBV6-1 and TRBJ1-1; no clear D gene. V lost 7 bases and J lost 10, with 10 bases in between. CDR3 length: 10 residues. Per germline, CDR1 MNHNS and CDR2 SASEGT. The CDR3 loop reads CASTPPLAFF. DNA for the CDR3: TGTGCCAGCACCCCACCGTTAGCTTTCTTT.